Listed below are T cell receptor beta chains from one sample, sequenced in a study of cytomegalovirus exposure and HLA in healthy donors. The protocol was immunoSEQ multiplex PCR, while the TCRdb copy is restricted to in-frame clones and leaves out a portion. Of approximately 80,000 clones listed, under 85% are singletons. Material for sequencing was PBMCs. These receptors all come from a woman in her thirties or forties in good health and CMV-seropositive. Both conserved end residues are part of each CDR3. Each record gives: D gene, CDR3 length, V gene, clone size, J gene, CDR3 DNA, CDR3 protein. A D gene is named only where the DNA matches it firmly. The size of a clone is reported for some rows only, either as once, few or many, or as a class for expanded clones.

TRBD2,17,TRBV2,.,TRBJ2-5,TGTGCCAGCCTACCGGGACTAGCGGGCCCCCAAGGAGAGACCCAGTACTTC,CASLPGLAGPQGETQYF
TRBD2,16,TRBV11-3,.,TRBJ2-1,TGTGCCAGCAGCTTAGGAGGGACTAGCGGGTACAATGAGCAGTTCTTC,CASSLGGTSGYNEQFF
.,14,TRBV5-6,.,TRBJ2-5,TGTGCCAGCAGAAAAAGGGTGGGGCTAGAGACCCAGTACTTC,CASRKRVGLETQYF
TRBD1,14,TRBV5-1,.,TRBJ2-7,TGCGCCAGCAGTGACCCAGGGGGCCGGTACGAGCAGTACTTC,CASSDPGGRYEQYF
.,16,TRBV18,.,TRBJ1-3,TGTGCCAGCTCACCTTTGGGGGCCTCCGGTGGAAACACCATATATTTT,CASSPLGASGGNTIYF
.,14,TRBV27,.,TRBJ1-1,TGTGCCAGCAGTTTCGGCCTGGGGGGCACTGAAGCTTTCTTT,CASSFGLGGTEAFF
.,13,TRBV7-6,.,TRBJ2-1,TGTGCCAGCAGCTTGTTGGCGGGCAATGAGCAGTTCTTC,CASSLLAGNEQFF
TRBD2,13,TRBV19,.,TRBJ2-7,TGTGCCAGTAGTAATGGGGGGGTGTACGAGCAGTACTTC,CASSNGGVYEQYF
TRBD1,14,TRBV7-6,.,TRBJ2-1,TGTGCCAGCAGCTTAGCGGGACAGGGCAATGAGCAGTTCTTC,CASSLAGQGNEQFF
TRBD2,13,TRBV27,.,TRBJ2-3,TGTGCCAGCATGGGCGGGGGGGCAGATACGCAGTATTTT,CASMGGGADTQYF
TRBD1,15,TRBV9,.,TRBJ2-2,TGTGCCAGCAACCGACTGGGACAGCTCGCCGGGGAGCTGTTTTTT,CASNRLGQLAGELFF
TRBD1,13,TRBV28,.,TRBJ2-7,TGTGCCAGCAAACAGACAGGGACGTGCGACCTGTACTTC,CASKQTGTCDLYF
.,11,TRBV7-9,.,TRBJ2-3,TGTGCCAGCAGCTTCGGAGATACGCAGTATTTT,CASSFGDTQYF
.,15,TRBV6-5,.,TRBJ2-7,TGTGCCAGCAGTTACGATCGGGCAGGGACCTACGAGCAGTACTTC,CASSYDRAGTYEQYF
TRBD2,16,TRBV5-1,few,TRBJ2-1,TGCGCCAGCAGCTTGGGGGCTAGCGGACCTTTCAATGAGCAGTTCTTC,CASSLGASGPFNEQFF
TRBD2,15,TRBV9,.,TRBJ2-7,TGTGCCAGCAGCCTAGGACTAGCGGGAGCCCCCGAGCAGTACTTC,CASSLGLAGAPEQYF
.,14,TRBV5-4,.,TRBJ2-5,TGTGCCAGCAGCTTGGGTACGGGGAGGGAGACCCAGTACTTC,CASSLGTGRETQYF
TRBD2,14,TRBV7-2,once,TRBJ2-3,TGTGCCAGCAGCTCTACTAGCGGGGTAGTTACGCAGTATTTT,CASSSTSGVVTQYF
TRBD1,15,TRBV18,.,TRBJ1-2,TGTGCCAGCTCACCGTCAGGGGGGACAGCGTCTGGCTACACCTTC,CASSPSGGTASGYTF
.,14,TRBV5-8,.,TRBJ2-5,TGTGCCAGCAGCTTTTCGCAGGGCCCAGAGACCCAGTACTTC,CASSFSQGPETQYF
TRBD1,14,TRBV19,.,TRBJ1-3,TGTGCCAGCCGTGACAGGGTATCCGGAAACACCATATATTTT,CASRDRVSGNTIYF
TRBD1,13,TRBV27,.,TRBJ1-2,TGTGCCAGCAGTTGGACAGGGGGCTATGGCTACACCTTC,CASSWTGGYGYTF
.,13,TRBV2,.,TRBJ1-1,TGTGCCAGCAGATTCGACAGGTCATCTGAAGCTTTCTTT,CASRFDRSSEAFF
.,14,TRBV6-1,.,TRBJ1-1,TGTGCCAGCAGCTCCCTGGGGGGGAACACTGAAGCTTTCTTT,CASSSLGGNTEAFF
.,14,TRBV5-1,once,TRBJ2-5,TGCGCCAGCAGCTCCGGGACTGCAGAAGAGACCCAGTACTTC,CASSSGTAEETQYF
TRBD1,15,TRBV10-3,once,TRBJ1-5,TGTGCCATCAGTCTGGGACAGGGATCCAATCAGCCCCAGCATTTT,CAISLGQGSNQPQHF
TRBD2,14,TRBV28,.,TRBJ2-3,TGTGCCAGCAGTTTGGGCGGGAGTCTAGATACGCAGTATTTT,CASSLGGSLDTQYF
.,14,TRBV6-4,.,TRBJ1-2,TGTGCCAGCAGGATGACAGGAGGAACCTATGGCTACACCTTC,CASRMTGGTYGYTF
.,15,TRBV10-1,once,TRBJ1-5,TGCGCCAGCTTCTTCCTCGGACACAGAAATCAGCCCCAGCATTTT,CASFFLGHRNQPQHF
TRBD1,13,TRBV10-2,.,TRBJ2-7,TGCGCCAGCAGTCCGGGGACAGTCTACGAGCAGTACTTC,CASSPGTVYEQYF
TRBD1,13,TRBV29-1,.,TRBJ2-7,TGCAGCGTACCTACAGGGGGCGGCTACGAGCAGTACTTC,CSVPTGGGYEQYF
.,14,TRBV10-1,.,TRBJ2-7,TGCGCCAGCTCCTCCCGGGACTTTCCCTACGAGCAGTACTTC,CASSSRDFPYEQYF
.,14,TRBV11-2,.,TRBJ1-1,TGTGCCAGCAGCTTAGATCGCAGGGGAGATAGAGCTTTCTTT,CASSLDRRGDRAFF
TRBD2,14,TRBV2,.,TRBJ2-3,TGTGCCAGCAGGGTAACTAGCGGGGGGGCCCCCGGCGATTTT,CASRVTSGGAPGDF
TRBD2,16,TRBV5-4,.,TRBJ2-3,TGTGCCAGCAGCTTAAAACTAGCGGGATACACAGATACGCAGTATTTT,CASSLKLAGYTDTQYF
.,16,TRBV5-6,few,TRBJ1-1,TGTGCCAGCAGCTTGTTCCGGACCGGGGGTAACACTGAAGCTTTCTTT,CASSLFRTGGNTEAFF
.,13,TRBV11-2,.,TRBJ2-7,TGTGCCAGCAGCTTAGAAGATCTACGGGAGCAGTACTTC,CASSLEDLREQYF
.,12,TRBV28,.,TRBJ2-7,TGTGCCAGCAGTCCGCAGGGGCGACAGGGAGGCTTC,CASSPQGRQGGF
.,12,TRBV19,.,TRBJ2-7,TGTGCCAGCCGAGACGGGGTCTACGAGCAGTACTTC,CASRDGVYEQYF
.,17,TRBV18,.,TRBJ2-5,TGTGCCAGCTCACCAAGGGACGAGGGGGTGTACCAAGAGACCCAGTACTTC,CASSPRDEGVYQETQYF
.,19,TRBV19,once,TRBJ2-1,TGTGCCAGTAGTATGGTGCCTGGTTTGGCGGGGCTACCCTACAATGAGCAGTTCTTC,CASSMVPGLAGLPYNEQFF
TRBD1,15,TRBV9,once,TRBJ1-1,TGTGCCAGCAGCCTCTCACAGGGGGCAAACACTGAAGCTTTCTTT,CASSLSQGANTEAFF
.,13,TRBV29-1,.,TRBJ1-1,TGCAGCGTAGAGGCGGGGGGTGGGACTGAAGCTTTCTTT,CSVEAGGGTEAFF
TRBD2,14,TRBV5-1,once,TRBJ2-4,TGCGCCAGCAGCTTGTCCAGCGGGGGGGACATTCAGTACTTC,CASSLSSGGDIQYF
.,16,TRBV5-1,.,TRBJ2-3,TGCGCCAGCAGCTTGGCATCGGGCGGGGACACAGATACGCAGTATTTT,CASSLASGGDTDTQYF
TRBD1,16,TRBV5-6,.,TRBJ1-3,TGTGCCAGCAGCTTCATGAACAGGGGGAACGGAAACACCATATATTTT,CASSFMNRGNGNTIYF
TRBD1,12,TRBV27,.,TRBJ1-1,TGTGCCAGCAACGCCCGGGGACAGAAAGCTTTCTTT,CASNARGQKAFF
.,15,TRBV5-1,.,TRBJ1-1,TGCGCCAGCAGCTTGGGTGGGGGGGTGAACACTGAAGCTTTCTTT,CASSLGGGVNTEAFF
.,10,TRBV20-1,few,TRBJ2-7,TGCAGTGCAACAACCCCGGAGCAGTACTTC,CSATTPEQYF
.,17,TRBV28,.,TRBJ2-1,TGTGCCAGCAGTTTAACCCCCGGGGTCTCCCTGGAAGGTGAGCAGTTCTTC,CASSLTPGVSLEGEQFF
TRBD1,15,TRBV15,.,TRBJ1-5,TGTGCCACCAGCAGGGACAGGGGGAGCAATCAGCCCCAGCATTTT,CATSRDRGSNQPQHF
TRBD2,15,TRBV7-2,.,TRBJ2-1,TGTGCCAGCAGCTTTAGCGGGAGCTCCTACAATGAGCAGTTCTTC,CASSFSGSSYNEQFF
.,12,TRBV30,.,TRBJ2-3,TGTGCCTGGAAGGAGAACACAGATACGCAGTATTTT,CAWKENTDTQYF